The text below deals with one T cell receptor beta chain. The entry originates in a study of T cell changes during pregnancy in multiple sclerosis. Sequencing was performed with immunoSEQ multiplex PCR; in TCRdb, only in-frame clones are kept and a portion is missing. The table has 80,000 or so clones, 92% seen once. The CDR3 loop spans 17 amino acids. V was clipped by 6 bases and J by 0 bases, with 20 bases between them. In germline, CDR1 is SGHVS, CDR2 FNYEAQ. The source is a female donor with multiple sclerosis, enrolled in a pregnancy study. This chain links TRBV7-6 with TRBJ1-1; D not resolved. The specimen was peripheral blood, collected before pregnancy. CDR3 DNA sequence: TGTGCCAGCAGTTCCACAGCCGGCCTTGATATGAACACTGAAGCTTTCTTT. This gives the protein CASSSTAGLDMNTEAFF.